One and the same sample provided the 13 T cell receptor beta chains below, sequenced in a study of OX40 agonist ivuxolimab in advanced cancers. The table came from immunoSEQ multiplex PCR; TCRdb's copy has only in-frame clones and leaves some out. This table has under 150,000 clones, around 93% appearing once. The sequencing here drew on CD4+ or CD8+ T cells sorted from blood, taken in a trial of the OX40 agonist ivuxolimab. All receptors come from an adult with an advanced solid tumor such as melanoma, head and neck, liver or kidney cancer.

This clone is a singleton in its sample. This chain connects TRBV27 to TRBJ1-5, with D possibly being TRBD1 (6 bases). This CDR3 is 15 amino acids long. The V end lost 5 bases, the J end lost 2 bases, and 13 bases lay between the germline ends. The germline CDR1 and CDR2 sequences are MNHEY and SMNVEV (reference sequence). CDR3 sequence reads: CASSQQGVGNQPQHF. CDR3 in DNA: TGTGCCAGCAGTCAACAGGGAGTAGGCAATCAGCCCCAGCATTTT.

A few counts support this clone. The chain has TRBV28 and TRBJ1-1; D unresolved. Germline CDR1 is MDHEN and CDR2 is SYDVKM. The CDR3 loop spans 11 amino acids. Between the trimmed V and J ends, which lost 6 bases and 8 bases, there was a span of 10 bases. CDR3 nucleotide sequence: TGTGCCAGCAGCCGCCGGATCGAAGCTTTCTTT. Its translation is CASSRRIEAFF.

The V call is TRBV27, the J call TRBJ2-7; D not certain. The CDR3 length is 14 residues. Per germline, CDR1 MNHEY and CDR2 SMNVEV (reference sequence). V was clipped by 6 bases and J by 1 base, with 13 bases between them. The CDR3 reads CASSPLGLSYEQYF. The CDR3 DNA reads TGTGCCAGCAGCCCGCTGGGATTATCCTACGAGCAGTACTTC.

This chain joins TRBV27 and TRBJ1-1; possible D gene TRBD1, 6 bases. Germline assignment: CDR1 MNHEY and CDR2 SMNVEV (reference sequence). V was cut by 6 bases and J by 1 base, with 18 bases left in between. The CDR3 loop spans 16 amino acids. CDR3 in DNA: TGTGCCAGCAGAAACCCAGGGGTAAGAGGGAACACTGAAGCTTTCTTT. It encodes CASRNPGVRGNTEAFF.

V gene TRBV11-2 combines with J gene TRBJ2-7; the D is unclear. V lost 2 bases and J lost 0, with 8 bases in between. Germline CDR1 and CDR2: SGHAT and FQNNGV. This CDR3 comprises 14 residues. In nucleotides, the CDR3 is TGTGCCAGCAGCTTAAGGCCGAGCTCCTACGAGCAGTACTTC. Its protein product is CASSLRPSSYEQYF.

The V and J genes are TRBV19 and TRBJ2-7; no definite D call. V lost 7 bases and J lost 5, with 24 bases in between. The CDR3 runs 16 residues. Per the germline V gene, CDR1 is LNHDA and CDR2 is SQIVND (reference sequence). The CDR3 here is CASTPRRSLSIDEQYF. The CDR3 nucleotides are TGTGCCAGTACCCCGCGGCGGTCTCTAAGTATCGACGAGCAGTACTTC.

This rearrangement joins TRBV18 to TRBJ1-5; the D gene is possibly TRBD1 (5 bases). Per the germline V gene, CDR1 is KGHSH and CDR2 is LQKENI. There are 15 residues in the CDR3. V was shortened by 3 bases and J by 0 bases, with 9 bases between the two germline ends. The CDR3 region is CASSPGGNSNQPQHF. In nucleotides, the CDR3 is TGTGCCAGCTCACCTGGGGGAAATAGCAATCAGCCCCAGCATTTT. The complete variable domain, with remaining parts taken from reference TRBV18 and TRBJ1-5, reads NAGVMQNPRHLVRRRGQEARLRCSPMKGHSHVYWYRQLPEEGLKFMVYLQKENIIDESGMPKERFSAEFPKEGPSILRIQQVVRGDSAAYFCASSPGGNSNQPQHFGDGTRLSIL.

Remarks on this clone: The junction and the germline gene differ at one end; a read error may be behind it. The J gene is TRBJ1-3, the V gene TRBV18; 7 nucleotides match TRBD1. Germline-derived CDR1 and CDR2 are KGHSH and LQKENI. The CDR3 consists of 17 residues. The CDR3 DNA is TGTGCCAGCTCCATCCCGGGGACAGCGACTTCTGGGAACACCATATATTTT. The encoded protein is CASSIPGTATSGNTIYF.

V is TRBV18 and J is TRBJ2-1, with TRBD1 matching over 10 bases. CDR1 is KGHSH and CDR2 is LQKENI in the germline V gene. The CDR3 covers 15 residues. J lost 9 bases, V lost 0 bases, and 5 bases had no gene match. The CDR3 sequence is CASSPPTTGGFEQFF. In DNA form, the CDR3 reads TGTGCCAGCTCACCACCCACGACAGGGGGCTTTGAGCAGTTCTTC.

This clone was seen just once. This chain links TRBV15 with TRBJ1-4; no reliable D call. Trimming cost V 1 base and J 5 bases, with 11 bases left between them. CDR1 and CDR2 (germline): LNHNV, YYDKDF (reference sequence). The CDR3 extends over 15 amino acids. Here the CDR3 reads CATSRALVGNEKLFF. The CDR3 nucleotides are TGTGCCACCAGCAGAGCGTTAGTCGGGAATGAAAAACTGTTTTTT.

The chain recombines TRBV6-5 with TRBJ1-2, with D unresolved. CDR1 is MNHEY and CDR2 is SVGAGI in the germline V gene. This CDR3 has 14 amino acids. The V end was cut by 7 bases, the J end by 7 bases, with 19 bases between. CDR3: CASTQTGYPGGYTF. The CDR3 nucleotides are TGTGCCAGCACCCAGACTGGCTACCCCGGTGGCTACACCTTC.

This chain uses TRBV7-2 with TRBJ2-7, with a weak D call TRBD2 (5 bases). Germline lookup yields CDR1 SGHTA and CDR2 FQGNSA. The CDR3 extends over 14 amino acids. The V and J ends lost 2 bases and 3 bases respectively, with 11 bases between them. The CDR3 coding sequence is TGTGCCAGCAGCTTATCGGCTAGCAGCTACGAGCAGTACTTC. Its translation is CASSLSASSYEQYF.

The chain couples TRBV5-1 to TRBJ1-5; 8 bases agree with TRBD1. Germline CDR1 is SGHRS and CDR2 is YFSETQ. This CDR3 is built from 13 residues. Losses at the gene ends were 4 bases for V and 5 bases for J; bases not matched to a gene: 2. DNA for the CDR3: TGCGCCAGCAGCCCAGGGGGCGATCAGCCCCAGCATTTT. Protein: CASSPGGDQPQHF. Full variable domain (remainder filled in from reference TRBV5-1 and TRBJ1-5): KAGVTQTPRYLIKTRGQQVTLSCSPISGHRSVSWYQQTPGQGLQFLFEYFSETQRNKGNFPGRFSGRQFSNSRSEMNVSTLELGDSALYLCASSPGGDQPQHFGDGTRLSIL.